This TCR beta chain was observed in a study of blood T cell repertoires in COVID-19. Assay used: immunoSEQ multiplex PCR; TCRdb lists only in-frame clones, some missing. The sample carries fewer than 250,000 clones, approximately 85% recorded once. Germline CDR1 SSHAT, CDR2 FNYEAQ (reference sequence). The CDR3 consists of 17 residues. This clone was recorded a few times. One junction end disagrees with the germline gene, perhaps due to a read error. V and J are TRBV7-7 and TRBJ1-3; 7 bases line up with TRBD1. Sequenced: peripheral blood. The receptor was derived from a man in his forties or fifties with acute or convalescent COVID-19. The CDR3 sequence is CASSVGRGASSGNTIYF. The CDR3 DNA reads TGTGCTAGCAGCGTCGGCAGGGGGGCCTCCTCTGGAAACACCATATATTTT.